Listed here are 22 T cell receptor beta chains from one sample, sequenced in a study of T-cell reconstitution after alpha-beta-depleted transplantation in children. Preparation of the TCRbeta library was carried out with unique molecular identifiers. TCRdb itself ran the PCR reads through MiXCR, one entry per CDR3 protein. The sample yields 200,000 or so distinct CDR3 sequences, 8.4% seen once. The source was PBMCs, mostly from graft donor cells, collected 360 days after TCRalphabeta/CD19-depleted stem cell transplant. These receptors were collected from a male patient between 2 and 15 years old who had a stem cell transplant for acute myeloid leukemia, so the T cells may come from the graft donor.

This clonotype was counted ten times or more. This chain joins TRBV7-9 and TRBJ1-5, with 8 positions matching TRBD1. V was clipped by 5 bases and J by 5 bases; unmatched bases: 5. The CDR3 loop spans 14 amino acids. Germline CDR1 reads SEHNR; CDR2 reads FQNEAQ (reference sequence). For the CDR3, the DNA is TGTGCCAGCAGCGAGGACAGGGAGGATCAGCCCCAGCATTTT. This gives the protein CASSEDREDQPQHF.

The chain carries TRBV20-1 and TRBJ1-2, with no clear D. In germline, CDR1 is DFQATT, CDR2 SNEGSKA (reference sequence). The germline V and J ends were trimmed by 0 bases and 4 bases, with 12 bases remaining between them. The CDR3 is 14 amino acids. The CDR3 spells CSARDPRRIYGYTF. In DNA, the CDR3 is TGCAGTGCTAGAGATCCACGGAGGATCTATGGCTACACCTTC.

The gene calls are TRBV5-1 and TRBJ1-1; D might be TRBD1 (6 bases). With 3 bases removed from V and 5 bases from J, the gap between germline ends came to 11 bases. The CDR3 extends over 13 amino acids. Per germline, CDR1 SGHRS and CDR2 YFSETQ. The CDR3 nucleotides read TGCGCCAGCAGCTGGGCCACAGGGACTGAAGCTTTCTTT. Protein sequence: CASSWATGTEAFF.

This clonotype was seen repeatedly, ten times or more. This chain connects TRBV6-2 or TRBV6-3 to TRBJ2-2, with D hard to call. V gave up 2 bases and J gave up 4 bases, with 11 bases separating them. Germline V gene lookup returns CDR1 MNHEY and CDR2 SVGEGT. The CDR3 is made up of 15 amino acids. The CDR3, as DNA: TGTGCCAGCAGTTACCAGCCGCGAGGCACCGGGGAGCTGTTTTTT. Translated, it gives CASSYQPRGTGELFF.

This clonotype has ten or more counts. The V call is TRBV5-5, the J call TRBJ1-4; D is possibly TRBD1 (5 bases). CDR1 and CDR2 (germline): SGHKS, YYEKEE (reference sequence). This CDR3 contains 14 residues. Between the trimmed V and J ends, which lost 3 bases and 5 bases, there was a span of 11 bases. CDR3 in DNA: TGTGCCAGCAGCTCCGGGACCCCGAATGAAAAACTGTTTTTT. It translates to CASSSGTPNEKLFF.

This clonotype has a count of ten or more. V gene TRBV11-2 combines with J gene TRBJ2-2; a weak D match, TRBD2 (5 bases). The germline gives CDR1 SGHAT, CDR2 FQNNGV. Deletions cut 7 bases from V and 7 bases from J, with 10 bases between. The CDR3 consists of 12 residues. The CDR3 reads CASIQRVGELFF. The CDR3 coding sequence is TGTGCCAGCATCCAGAGGGTCGGGGAGCTGTTTTTT.

This clonotype was recorded at least ten times. V usage is TRBV12-3 or TRBV12-4 and J usage is TRBJ2-1, with 12 positions matching TRBD1. The CDR3 has 15 residues. V gave up 8 bases and J gave up 7 bases; unmatched junction bases: 9. CDR3 coding DNA: TGTGCCAGCCGCATGGGACAGGGGGCGAAAAATGAGCAGTTCTTC. Protein sequence: CASRMGQGAKNEQFF.

This clonotype has at least ten counts. The V gene is TRBV5-1, the J gene TRBJ2-1; the match to TRBD1 covers 7 bases. CDR3 length: 14 residues. CDR1 and CDR2 from the germline V gene are SGHRS and YFSETQ. V lost 0 bases, J lost 7 bases, and 4 bases stayed unmatched. The CDR3: CASSLGDSQNEQFF. The CDR3 DNA is TGCGCCAGCAGCTTGGGGGACAGCCAGAATGAGCAGTTCTTC.

This clonotype was detected many times. This chain joins TRBV6-5 and TRBJ1-4; 7 bases agree with TRBD1. CDR1 is MNHEY and CDR2 is SVGAGI in the germline V gene. The CDR3 is 13 residues long. V trimming: 6 bases; J trimming: 7 bases; junction bases outside the gene matches: 5. CDR3 DNA sequence: TGTGCCAGCAGGCGACAGGGAGGTGAAAAACTGTTTTTT. It codes for CASRRQGGEKLFF.

This clonotype has ten or more counts. The chain joins TRBV5-1 to TRBJ2-7; 10 nucleotides agree with TRBD1. This CDR3 has 16 residues. CDR1 is SGHRS and CDR2 is YFSETQ in the germline V gene. The V segment lost 4 bases and the J segment 0 bases; nucleotides outside the gene matches: 7. CDR3 sequence (DNA): TGCGCCAGCAGCCCCGGGACAGGGGAGAGCTCCTACGAGCAGTACTTC. It yields the protein CASSPGTGESSYEQYF. Combining the CDR3 with reference TRBV5-1 and TRBJ2-7 gives the whole variable domain KAGVTQTPRYLIKTRGQQVTLSCSPISGHRSVSWYQQTPGQGLQFLFEYFSETQRNKGNFPGRFSGRQFSNSRSEMNVSTLELGDSALYLCASSPGTGESSYEQYFGPGTRLTVT.

This clonotype occurred a few times. This sequence joins TRBV20-1 and TRBJ2-1, with D perhaps TRBD2 (6 bases). This CDR3 spans 14 amino acids. The germline gives CDR1 DFQATT, CDR2 SNEGSKA (reference sequence). The V and J ends lost 6 bases and 6 bases respectively, with 18 bases between them. CDR3 loop: CSAKVPGLINEQFF. The CDR3 DNA reads TGCAGTGCCAAAGTCCCGGGACTGATCAATGAGCAGTTCTTC.

Ten or more counts support this clonotype. J is TRBJ2-1 and V is TRBV5-1; 7 bases are a match to TRBD2. The CDR3 is 14 amino acids. CDR1 and CDR2 (germline): SGHRS, YFSETQ. Trimming removed 1 base from V and 5 bases from J; junction bases left unmatched: 3. CDR3 in amino acids: CASSLIGRHNEQFF. The DNA of the CDR3 is TGCGCCAGCAGCTTGATCGGGAGGCACAATGAGCAGTTCTTC.

There are many counts of this clonotype. The rearrangement joins TRBV20-1 to TRBJ2-1; D is undetermined. Germline V gene lookup returns CDR1 DFQATT and CDR2 SNEGSKA (reference sequence). The V gene lost 4 bases and the J gene lost 9 bases, with 7 bases spanning the gap. CDR3 size: 10 residues. In nucleotides, the CDR3 is TGCAGTGCTAAAAGGGCTGAGCAGTTCTTC. This codes for CSAKRAEQFF.

This clonotype was counted only a few times. The gene calls are TRBV20-1 and TRBJ2-5; D perhaps matches TRBD1 (5 bases). Trimming took 0 bases from V and 4 from J, leaving 18 bases between them. The germline V gene has CDR1 DFQATT and CDR2 SNEGSKA (reference sequence). The CDR3 spans 16 residues. CDR3 bases: TGCAGTGCTAGAGACCCCGCCCAGGGTCCCGGAGAGACCCAGTACTTC. Translated: CSARDPAQGPGETQYF.

The chain carries TRBV4-3 and TRBJ1-4; no reliable D call. In germline, CDR1 is LGHNA, CDR2 YSLEER. CDR3 length: 14 amino acids. V lost 0 bases and J 5 bases, leaving 7 bases between the germline ends. For the CDR3, the DNA is TGCGCCAGCAGCCAAGAACGGGCGAATGAAAAACTGTTTTTT. It specifies CASSQERANEKLFF.

This sequence joins TRBV20-1 and TRBJ2-7; TRBD2 might be the D (5 bases). This CDR3 is 12 amino acids long. V was pared by 6 bases and J by 5 bases, with 14 bases between. Looked up from germline, CDR1 is DFQATT and CDR2 is SNEGSKA (reference sequence). The CDR3 sequence: CSAGVVRNEQYF. The DNA of the CDR3 is TGCAGTGCCGGGGTGGTGAGGAACGAGCAGTACTTC.

On this clonotype itself: A clone one base away is much larger, so this may be a read error. This chain uses TRBV10-2 with TRBJ2-5; D not certain. This CDR3 is 11 amino acids long. Germline CDR1 and CDR2: WSHSY and SAAADI. The CDR3 here is CTSSGRALQYF. CDR3 DNA: TGCACCAGCAGTGGACGGGCACTCCAGTACTTC.

This clonotype was recorded a few times. The J gene is TRBJ1-1, the V gene TRBV29-1; tentative D call: TRBD1 (6 bases). This CDR3 is built from 13 residues. From germline, CDR1 is SQVTM and CDR2 ANQGSEA. The V and J ends lost 7 bases and 8 bases respectively, with 20 bases between them. This chain's CDR3 is CSGYREPADEAFF. The CDR3 DNA follows: TGCAGCGGATACAGGGAGCCTGCCGACGAAGCTTTCTTT.

The table lists this clonotype with a few counts. The chain has TRBV7-2 and TRBJ2-1; 7 bases fit TRBD2. The CDR3 extends over 15 amino acids. The germline V gene has CDR1 SGHTA and CDR2 FQGNSA. V dropped 4 bases and J dropped 7; count of bases not matched to a gene: 10. The CDR3 here is CASSSSGTTPNEQFF. In DNA, the CDR3 is TGTGCCAGCAGCTCGTCCGGGACTACCCCTAATGAGCAGTTCTTC.

This clonotype was found many times. This rearrangement joins TRBV20-1 to TRBJ2-1; 9 nucleotides align to TRBD2. The junction had 6 bases not matched to a gene; V was cut back by 0 bases and J by 6 bases. The V gene's germline CDR1 is DFQATT and CDR2 SNEGSKA (reference sequence). CDR3 length: 15 amino acids. CDR3 in amino acids: CSARESLAGPNEQFF. DNA of the CDR3: TGCAGTGCTAGAGAATCGCTAGCGGGACCCAATGAGCAGTTCTTC.

V usage is TRBV3-1 and J usage is TRBJ2-2; D gene ambiguous. Germline V gene sequence: CDR1 LGHDT, CDR2 YNNKEL (reference sequence). There are 14 residues in the CDR3. V lost 2 bases, J lost 0 bases, and 4 bases lay in between. CDR3 loop: CASSQPTNTGELFF. CDR3 nucleotide sequence: TGTGCCAGCAGCCAACCCACGAACACCGGGGAGCTGTTTTTT.

This clonotype was picked up a small number of times. The genes are TRBV24-1 and TRBJ2-1; TRBD1 matches at 8 bases. In germline, CDR1 is KGHDR, CDR2 SFDVKD. The CDR3 extends over 14 amino acids. The ends lost 7 bases at V and 9 bases at J; junction bases unmatched: 10. This chain's CDR3 is CATSEDREKGEQFF. The CDR3 DNA reads as TGTGCCACCAGCGAGGACAGGGAGAAAGGTGAGCAGTTCTTC.